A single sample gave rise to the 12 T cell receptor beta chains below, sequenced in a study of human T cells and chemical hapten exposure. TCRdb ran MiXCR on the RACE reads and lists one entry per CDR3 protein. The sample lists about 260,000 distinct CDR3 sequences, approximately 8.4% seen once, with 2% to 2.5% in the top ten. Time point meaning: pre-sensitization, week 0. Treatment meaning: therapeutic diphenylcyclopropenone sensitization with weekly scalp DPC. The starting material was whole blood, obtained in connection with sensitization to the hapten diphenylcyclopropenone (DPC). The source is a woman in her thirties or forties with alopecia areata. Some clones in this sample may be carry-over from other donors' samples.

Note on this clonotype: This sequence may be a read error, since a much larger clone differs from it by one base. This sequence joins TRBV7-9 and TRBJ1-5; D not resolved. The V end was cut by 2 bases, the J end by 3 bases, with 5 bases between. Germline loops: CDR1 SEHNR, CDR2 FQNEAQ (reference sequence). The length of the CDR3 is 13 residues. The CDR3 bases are TGTGCCAGCAGCTTAAATACCAATCAGCCCCAGCATTTT. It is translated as CASSLNTNQPQHF. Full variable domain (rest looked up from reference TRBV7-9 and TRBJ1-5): DTGVSQNPRHKITKRGQNVTFRCDPISEHNRLYWYRQTLGQGPEFLTYFQNEAQLEKSRLLSDRFSAERPKGSFSTLEIQRTEQGDSAMYLCASSLNTNQPQHFGDGTRLSIL.

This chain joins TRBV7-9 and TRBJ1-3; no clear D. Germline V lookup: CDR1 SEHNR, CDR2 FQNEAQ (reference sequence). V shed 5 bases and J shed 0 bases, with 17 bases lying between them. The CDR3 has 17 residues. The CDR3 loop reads CASSRSTRIGSGNTIYF. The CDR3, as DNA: TGTGCCAGCAGCCGGAGCACGAGGATCGGCTCTGGAAACACCATATATTTT.

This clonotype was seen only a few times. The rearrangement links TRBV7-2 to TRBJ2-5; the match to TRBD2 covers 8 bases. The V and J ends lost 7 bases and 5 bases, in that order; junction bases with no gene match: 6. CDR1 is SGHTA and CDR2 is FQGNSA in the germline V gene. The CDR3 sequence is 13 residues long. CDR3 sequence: CASTTGGGETQYF. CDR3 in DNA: TGTGCCAGCACCACGGGAGGGGGGGAGACCCAGTACTTC.

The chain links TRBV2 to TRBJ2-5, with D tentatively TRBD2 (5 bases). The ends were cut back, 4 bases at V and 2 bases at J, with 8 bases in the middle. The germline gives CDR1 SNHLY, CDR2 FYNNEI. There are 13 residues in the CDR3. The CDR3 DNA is TGTGCCAGCAGTGTAAGGGAGCAAGAGACCCAGTACTTC. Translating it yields CASSVREQETQYF.

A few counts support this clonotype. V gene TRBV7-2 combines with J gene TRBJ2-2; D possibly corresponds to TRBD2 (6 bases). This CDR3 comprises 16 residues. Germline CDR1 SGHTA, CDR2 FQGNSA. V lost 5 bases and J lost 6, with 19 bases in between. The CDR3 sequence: CASSLRDSGSPGELFF. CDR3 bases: TGTGCCAGCAGCCTCCGGGACTCCGGATCTCCCGGGGAGCTGTTTTTT.

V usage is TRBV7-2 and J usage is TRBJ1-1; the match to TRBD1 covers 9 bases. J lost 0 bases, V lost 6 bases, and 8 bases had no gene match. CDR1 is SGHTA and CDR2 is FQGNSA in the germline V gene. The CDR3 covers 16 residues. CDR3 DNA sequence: TGTGCCAGCAGGGGGGGGACAGGGACAATGAACACTGAAGCTTTCTTT. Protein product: CASRGGTGTMNTEAFF.

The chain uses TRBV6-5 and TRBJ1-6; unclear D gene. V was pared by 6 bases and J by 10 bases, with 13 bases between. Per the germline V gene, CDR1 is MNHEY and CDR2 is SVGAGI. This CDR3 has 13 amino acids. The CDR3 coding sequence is TGTGCCAGCAGCTCCTTTCTACGATCACCCCTCCACTTT. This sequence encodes CASSSFLRSPLHF.

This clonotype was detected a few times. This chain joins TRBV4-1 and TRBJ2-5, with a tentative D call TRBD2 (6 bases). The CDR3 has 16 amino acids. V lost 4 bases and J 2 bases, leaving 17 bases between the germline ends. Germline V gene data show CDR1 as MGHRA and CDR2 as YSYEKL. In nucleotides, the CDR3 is TGCGCCAGCAGCCCCAGTGGAGGGCGTGGACAAGAGACCCAGTACTTC. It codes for CASSPSGGRGQETQYF.

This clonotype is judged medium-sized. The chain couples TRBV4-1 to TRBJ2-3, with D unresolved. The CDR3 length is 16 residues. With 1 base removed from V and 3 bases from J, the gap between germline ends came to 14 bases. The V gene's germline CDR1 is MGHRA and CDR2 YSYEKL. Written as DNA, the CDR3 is TGCGCCAGCAGCCAAGCACCCCCTCCTAGAACAGATACGCAGTATTTT. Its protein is CASSQAPPPRTDTQYF.

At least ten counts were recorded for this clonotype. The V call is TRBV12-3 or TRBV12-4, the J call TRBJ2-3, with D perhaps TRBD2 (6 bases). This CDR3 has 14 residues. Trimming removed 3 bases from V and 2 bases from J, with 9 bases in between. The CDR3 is CASSFRGNTDTQYF. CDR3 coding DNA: TGTGCCAGCAGTTTTCGGGGGAACACAGATACGCAGTATTTT.

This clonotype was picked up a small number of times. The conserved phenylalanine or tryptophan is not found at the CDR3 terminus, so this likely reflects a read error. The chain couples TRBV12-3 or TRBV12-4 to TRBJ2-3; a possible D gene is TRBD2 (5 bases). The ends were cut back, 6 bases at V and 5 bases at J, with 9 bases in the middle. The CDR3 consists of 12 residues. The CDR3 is CASRREGDTQYS. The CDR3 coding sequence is TGTGCCAGCAGGAGAGAGGGAGATACGCAGTATTCT.

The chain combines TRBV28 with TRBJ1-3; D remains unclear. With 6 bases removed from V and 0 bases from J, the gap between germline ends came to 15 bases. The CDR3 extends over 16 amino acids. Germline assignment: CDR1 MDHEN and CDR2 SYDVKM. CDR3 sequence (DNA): TGTGCCAGCAGCGCCTCCGTGGGATTCTCTGGAAACACCATATATTTT. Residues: CASSASVGFSGNTIYF.